This entry is about one T cell receptor (beta chain). This clonotype was found many times. Its specific antigen is unknown. There are no base qualities to consult, and no much larger clone falls within one base. The CDR3, from cysteine to phenylalanine, totals 13 residues. The kept DNA is CDR3 alone, 39 bases in frame from the first base. A distance of 13 bases separates the germline ends of V and J, which lose 7 bases and 4 bases respectively. CDR1 MNHNS and CDR2 SASEGT are derived from the germline V gene. The data belong to a study of T cells in Graves' hyperthyroidism and ophthalmopathy (dated by TCRdb to the late 2010s). For the wider study: Peripheral blood was collected at initial diagnosis, before any treatment. Prospective prediction of ophthalmopathy was tested in an independent validation cohort consisting of some 18 hyperthyroidism patients and some 16 patients who later progressed to ophthalmopathy. The paper reports TCR Vbeta CDR3 sequencing of 130 to 150 peripheral blood samples: around 45 ophthalmopathy, 75 to 80 hyperthyroidism and around 17 progressor patients. A discovery cohort of about 96 patients, about 44 with Graves' ophthalmopathy and about 58 with stable Graves' hyperthyroidism, was used to find distinguishing TCR V-J signatures. The roughly 94 discovery patients were randomly divided into training and test sets at a 7:3 ratio. In more than 5 Graves' hyperthyroidism patients, the study also compared T-cell repertoires from thyroid tissue with T-cell repertoires from blood. Following sampling, methimazole starting at 30 mg daily was given to hyperthyroidism patients, and high-dose intravenous methylprednisolone was given to ophthalmopathy patients.

Ophthalmopathy patients had moderately to severely active disease, with a Clinical Activity Score of 3 or more, a NOSPECS grade of 4 or more, and a disease duration of less than 3 months. Exclusion was applied to patients with uncontrolled infections, other autoimmune diseases, pregnancy or lactation. Diagnoses were established on the basis of clinical symptoms, serum thyroxine and TRAb, thyroid ultrasound, and orbital computed tomography. PBMCs were isolated from 7.5 to 10 ml of fresh peripheral blood by Ficoll-Paque density gradient centrifugation. Total RNA was extracted using Trizol reagent, and RNA quality was assessed on an Agilent 2100 Bioanalyzer. Amplification of TCR beta CDR3 regions was carried out from RNA transcripts. The TCR CDR3 was subjected to a first round of RT-PCR using the HTBI primer set and the Qiagen OneStep RT-PCR kit. Libraries were constructed in a second round of multiplex PCR, after which size selection and purification were carried out. Sequencing of the libraries was done on an Illumina HiSeq2000 using paired-end 100 bp reads. The study's processing was this. SOAPnuke was used to process the raw data, removing reads that contained adapters or uncalled bases, had a mean Phred below 15, or lacked an exact match to the constant primer or identifier. High-quality paired reads were merged with COPE v1.2.5, and unique nucleotide sequences were defined as clonotypes. MiTCR v1.1 was used to align clonotypes to the IMGT TRBV, TRBD and TRBJ reference segments. The analysis was restricted to V-J combinations with a frequency above 0.0001, which together covered about 99% of the repertoires. The TCS score was defined as F50 (clonal expansion) divided by E x V (chaos), with BLOSUM62-based TCRdist calculated between CDR3 peptides within each V-J. Welch's t-statistics and random forest reduced roughly 500 V-J features to roughly 13, which were used in a naive Bayes classifier (R e1071). In TCRdb, the public reads were trimmed at Q25 with fastp and aligned with MiXCR, with productive beta chains retained. Rows with a matching CDR3 protein are joined into one entry that keeps the most common DNA and genes. The V and J calls reflect TCRdb's pipeline rather than the authors' work. Recorded for this sample are under 250,000 distinct CDR3 sequences; 24% of them occurred a single time. The ten largest clones capture approximately 35% of the sample.

General findings and caveats noted by the study authors: In validation, the model predicted progression to ophthalmopathy a median of roughly 6.2 months before onset, with about 64% sensitivity and almost 75% specificity. Blood samples also contained most of the expanded thyroid clonotypes (frequency above 0.001), which suggests that blood repertoires may reflect thyroid immune responses. No statistical method was used to fix the sample size in advance, and group allocation was not hidden from the investigators. A 13 V-J signature model separated ophthalmopathy from stable hyperthyroidism, with approximately 87% sensitivity and roughly 81% specificity in cross-validation and 80%/75% in testing.

The rearrangement joined TRBV6-1 to TRBJ2-5; the D gene remains uncertain. Sequencing was performed on blood. The sequence came from a middle-aged woman with Graves' ophthalmopathy. The CDR3 protein: CASNGRLRETQYF. In nucleotides, the sequence is TGTGCCAGCAATGGACGGTTAAGAGAGACCCAGTACTTC.